This record looks at one T cell receptor beta chain sequence and its context. The repertoire was sequenced with immunoSEQ multiplex PCR; TCRdb's copy has only in-frame clones and lacks some. The profile shows 150,000 to 200,000 clones, 70% to 90% of them singletons. These data belong to a study of T cell responses to AZD1222 COVID-19 vaccine. This CDR3 has 18 residues. V lost 1 base and J 2 bases, leaving 19 bases between the germline ends. Germline CDR1 is LGHDT and CDR2 is YNNKEL (reference sequence). The sequencing used peripheral blood, collected on day 0 of AZD1222 vaccination. The sequence was obtained from an adult in good health. The J gene is TRBJ2-3, the V gene TRBV3-1 (or the pseudogene TRBV3-2); D may be TRBD1 (5 bases). The CDR3 loop reads CASSQVGVSTAHTDTQYF. CDR3 DNA sequence: TGTGCCAGCAGCCAAGTAGGGGTCAGCACTGCTCACACAGATACGCAGTATTTT.